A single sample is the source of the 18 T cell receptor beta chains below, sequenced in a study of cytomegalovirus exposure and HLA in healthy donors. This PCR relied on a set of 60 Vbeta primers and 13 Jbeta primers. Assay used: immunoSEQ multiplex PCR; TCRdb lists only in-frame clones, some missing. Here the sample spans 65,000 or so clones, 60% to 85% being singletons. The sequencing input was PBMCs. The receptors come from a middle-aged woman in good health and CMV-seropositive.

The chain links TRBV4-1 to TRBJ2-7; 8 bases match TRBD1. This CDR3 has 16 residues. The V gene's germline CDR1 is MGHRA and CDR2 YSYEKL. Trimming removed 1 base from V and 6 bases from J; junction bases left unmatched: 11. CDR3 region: CASSQVRLTGEGEQYF. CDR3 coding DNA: TGCGCCAGCAGCCAAGTTCGTTTGACAGGGGAAGGCGAGCAGTACTTC.

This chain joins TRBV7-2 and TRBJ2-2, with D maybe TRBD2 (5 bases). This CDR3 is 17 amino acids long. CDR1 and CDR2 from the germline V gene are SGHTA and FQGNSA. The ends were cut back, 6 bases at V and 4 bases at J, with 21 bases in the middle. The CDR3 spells CASRESIGVGSTGELFF. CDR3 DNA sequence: TGTGCCAGCAGGGAGAGTATCGGGGTGGGGAGCACCGGGGAGCTGTTTTTT.

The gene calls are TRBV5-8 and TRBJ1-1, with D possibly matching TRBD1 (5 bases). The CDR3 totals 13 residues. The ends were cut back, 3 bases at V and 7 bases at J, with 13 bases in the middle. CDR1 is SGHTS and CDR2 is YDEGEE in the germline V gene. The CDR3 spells CASSSGRADEAFF. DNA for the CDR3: TGTGCCAGCAGCTCGGGCAGGGCAGATGAAGCTTTCTTT.

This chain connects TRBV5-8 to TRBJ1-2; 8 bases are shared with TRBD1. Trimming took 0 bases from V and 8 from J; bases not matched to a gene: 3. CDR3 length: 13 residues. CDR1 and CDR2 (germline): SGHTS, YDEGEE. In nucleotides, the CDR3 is TGTGCCAGCAGCTTGGTTCGGACAGGGGGCTACACCTTC. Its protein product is CASSLVRTGGYTF. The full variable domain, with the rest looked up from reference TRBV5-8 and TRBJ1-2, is EAGVTQSPTHLIKTRGQQATLRCSPISGHTSVYWYQQALGLGLQFLLWYDEGEERNRGNFPPRFSGRQFPNYSSELNVNALELEDSALYLCASSLVRTGGYTFGSGTRLTVV.

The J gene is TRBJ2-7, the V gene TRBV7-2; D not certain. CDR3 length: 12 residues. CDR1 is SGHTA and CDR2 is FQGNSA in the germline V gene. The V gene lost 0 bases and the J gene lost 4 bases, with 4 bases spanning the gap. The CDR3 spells CASSLATYEQYF. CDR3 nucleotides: TGTGCCAGCAGCTTAGCAACTTACGAGCAGTACTTC. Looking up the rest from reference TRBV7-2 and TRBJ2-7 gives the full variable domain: GAGVSQSPSNKVTEKGKDVELRCDPISGHTALYWYRQSLGQGLEFLIYFQGNSAPDKSGLPSDRFSAERTGGSVSTLTIQRTQQEDSAVYLCASSLATYEQYFGPGTRLTVT.

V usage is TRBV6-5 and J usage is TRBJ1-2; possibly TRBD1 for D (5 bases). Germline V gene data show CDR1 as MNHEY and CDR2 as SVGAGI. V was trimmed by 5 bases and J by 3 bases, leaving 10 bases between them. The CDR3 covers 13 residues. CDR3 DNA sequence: TGTGCCAGCAGTAACCGGGACTACTATGGCTACACCTTC. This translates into CASSNRDYYGYTF.

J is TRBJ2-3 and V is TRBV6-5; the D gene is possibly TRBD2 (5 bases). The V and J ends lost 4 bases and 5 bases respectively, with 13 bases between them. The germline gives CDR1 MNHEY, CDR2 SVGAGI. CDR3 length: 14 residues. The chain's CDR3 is CASSWSPRGDTQYF. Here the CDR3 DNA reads TGTGCCAGCAGTTGGAGCCCCCGGGGAGATACGCAGTATTTT.

The CDR3 DNA is TGTGCCAGCTCACCAGCAGGGGGCTACCTTAACTATGGCTACACCTTC. It specifies CASSPAGGYLNYGYTF. This chain links TRBV18 with TRBJ1-2; 8 bases align to TRBD1. The CDR3 spans 16 residues. Germline-derived CDR1 and CDR2 are KGHSH and LQKENI. J lost 1 base, V lost 2 bases, and 6 bases had no gene match.

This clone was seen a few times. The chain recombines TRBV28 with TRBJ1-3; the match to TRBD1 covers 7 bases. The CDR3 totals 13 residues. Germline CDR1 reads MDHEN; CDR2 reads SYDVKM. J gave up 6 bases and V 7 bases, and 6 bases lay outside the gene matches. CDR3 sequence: CASTADRVNTIYF. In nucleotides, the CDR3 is TGTGCCAGCACTGCCGACAGGGTAAACACCATATATTTT.

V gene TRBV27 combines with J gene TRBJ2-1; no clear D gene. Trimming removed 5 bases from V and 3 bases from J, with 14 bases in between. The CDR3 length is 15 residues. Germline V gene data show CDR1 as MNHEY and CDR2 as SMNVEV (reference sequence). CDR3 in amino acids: CASSLLDINYNEQFF. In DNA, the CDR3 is TGTGCCAGCAGTCTCTTAGACATTAACTACAATGAGCAGTTCTTC.

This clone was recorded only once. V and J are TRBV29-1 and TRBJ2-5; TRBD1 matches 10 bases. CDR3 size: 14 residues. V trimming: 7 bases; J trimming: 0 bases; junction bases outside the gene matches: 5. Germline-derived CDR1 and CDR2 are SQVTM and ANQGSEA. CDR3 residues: CSARGTGDQETQYF. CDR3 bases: TGCAGCGCCCGAGGGACAGGGGACCAAGAGACCCAGTACTTC.

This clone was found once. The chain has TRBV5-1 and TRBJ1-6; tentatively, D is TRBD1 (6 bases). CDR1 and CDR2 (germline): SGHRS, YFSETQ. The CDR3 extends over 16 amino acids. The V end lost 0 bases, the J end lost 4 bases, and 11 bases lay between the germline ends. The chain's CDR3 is CASSLEGGVYNSPLHF. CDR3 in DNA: TGCGCCAGCAGCTTGGAGGGGGGGGTATATAATTCACCCCTCCACTTT. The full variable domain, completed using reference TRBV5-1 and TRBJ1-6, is KAGVTQTPRYLIKTRGQQVTLSCSPISGHRSVSWYQQTPGQGLQFLFEYFSETQRNKGNFPGRFSGRQFSNSRSEMNVSTLELGDSALYLCASSLEGGVYNSPLHFGNGTRLTVT.

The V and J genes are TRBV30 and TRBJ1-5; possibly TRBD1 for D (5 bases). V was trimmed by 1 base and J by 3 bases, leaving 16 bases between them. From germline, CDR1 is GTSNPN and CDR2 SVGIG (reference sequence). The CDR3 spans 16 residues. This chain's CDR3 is CAWSGGRGANNQPQHF. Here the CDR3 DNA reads TGTGCCTGGAGTGGTGGGAGGGGAGCTAACAATCAGCCCCAGCATTTT.

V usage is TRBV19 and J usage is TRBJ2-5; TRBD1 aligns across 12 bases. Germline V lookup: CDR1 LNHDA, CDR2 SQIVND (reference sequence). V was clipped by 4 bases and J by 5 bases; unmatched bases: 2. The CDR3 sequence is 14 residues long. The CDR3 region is CASSTGTGGETQYF. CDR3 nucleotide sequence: TGTGCCAGTAGTACCGGGACAGGGGGCGAGACCCAGTACTTC. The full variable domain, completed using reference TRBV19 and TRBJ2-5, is DGGITQSPKYLFRKEGQNVTLSCEQNLNHDAMYWYRQDPGQGLRLIYYSQIVNDFQKGDIAEGYSVSREKKESFPLTVTSAQKNPTAFYLCASSTGTGGETQYFGPGTRLLVL.

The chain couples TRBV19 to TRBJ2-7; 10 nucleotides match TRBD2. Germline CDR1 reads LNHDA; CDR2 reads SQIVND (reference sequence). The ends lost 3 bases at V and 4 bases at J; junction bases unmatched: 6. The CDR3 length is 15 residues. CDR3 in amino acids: CASSMGSGGLYEQYF. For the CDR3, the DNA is TGTGCCAGTAGTATGGGTAGCGGGGGGCTGTACGAGCAGTACTTC.

The DNA of the CDR3 is TGTGCCACCAGCCCCCTCTCGGGGGGTGGGCTCGAGCAGTACTTC. It yields the protein CATSPLSGGGLEQYF. The chain has TRBV15 and TRBJ2-7; 7 bases are shared with TRBD2. The CDR3 extends over 15 amino acids. Germline V gene data show CDR1 as LNHNV and CDR2 as YYDKDF (reference sequence). V dropped 5 bases and J dropped 6; count of bases not matched to a gene: 13.

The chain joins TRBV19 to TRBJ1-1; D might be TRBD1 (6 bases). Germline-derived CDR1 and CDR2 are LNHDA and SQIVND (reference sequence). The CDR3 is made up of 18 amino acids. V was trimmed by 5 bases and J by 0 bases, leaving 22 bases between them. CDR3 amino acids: CASSVRGSSKAMNTEAFF. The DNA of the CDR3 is TGTGCCAGTAGTGTCAGGGGATCAAGTAAGGCAATGAACACTGAAGCTTTCTTT.

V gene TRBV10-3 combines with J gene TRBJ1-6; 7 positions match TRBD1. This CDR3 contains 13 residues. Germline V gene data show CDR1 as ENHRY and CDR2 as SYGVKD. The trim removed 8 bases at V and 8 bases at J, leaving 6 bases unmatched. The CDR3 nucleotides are TGTGCCATCCGACAGGGCCACGATTCACCCCTCCACTTT. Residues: CAIRQGHDSPLHF.